What follows are 2 T cell receptor beta chains derived from one specimen sequenced in a study of HIV-infected children after antiretroviral therapy interruption. Unique molecular identifiers were included in an RNA-based 3' RACE TCR library. MiXCR, run by TCRdb on the 3' RACE reads, gives a single entry per CDR3 protein. The table includes roughly 15,000 distinct CDR3 sequences, roughly 3.4% detected once. Sample treatment: PENTA 11 planned treatment interruption arm or continuous ART arm. The sample here was CD45RA+ CD4+ T cells from PBMCs, taken from a donor given antiretroviral therapy, either interrupted or continuous. This sample's subset: naive CD4+ CD45RA+ CD45RO- T cells. These receptors all stem from a child under 18 with HIV.

This clonotype came up many times. V is TRBV14 and J is TRBJ2-7; maybe TRBD2 (7 bases). CDR3 length equals 12 residues. CDR1 SGHDN and CDR2 FVKESK come from the germline V gene. The V end lost 3 bases, the J end lost 11 bases, and 14 bases lay between the germline ends. This CDR3 is CASSQGGQRKYF. DNA of the CDR3: TGTGCCAGCAGCCAGGGGGGGCAGAGGAAGTACTTC.

This clonotype occurred many times. J is TRBJ2-1 and V is TRBV20-1, with 10 nucleotides matching TRBD1. Germline CDR1 is DFQATT and CDR2 is SNEGSKA (reference sequence). CDR3 length equals 11 residues. With 5 bases clipped from V and 8 bases from J, the junction kept 0 bases outside the gene matches. The chain's CDR3 is CSADRGHEQFF. DNA for the CDR3: TGCAGTGCTGACAGGGGGCATGAGCAGTTCTTC.